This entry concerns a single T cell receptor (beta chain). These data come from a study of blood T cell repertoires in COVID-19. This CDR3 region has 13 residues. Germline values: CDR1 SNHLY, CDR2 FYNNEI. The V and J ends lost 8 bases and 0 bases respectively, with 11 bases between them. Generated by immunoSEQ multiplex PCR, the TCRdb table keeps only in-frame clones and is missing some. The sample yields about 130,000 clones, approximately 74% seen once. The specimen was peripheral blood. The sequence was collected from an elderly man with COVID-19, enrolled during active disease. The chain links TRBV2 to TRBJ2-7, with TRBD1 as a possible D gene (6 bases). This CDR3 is CASRDTPSYEQYF. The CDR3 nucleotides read TGTGCCAGCCGGGACACCCCCTCCTACGAGCAGTACTTC.